These T cell receptor beta chains were read from a single sample in a study of blood T cell repertoires in COVID-19. The assay was immunoSEQ multiplex PCR, and TCRdb's table has in-frame clones only and misses some. Of 72,000 or so clones listed, 80% were seen once; the top ten hold about 20%. Sequencing was performed on peripheral blood. These receptors were taken from a man between 65 and 85 years old who had recovered from COVID-19. CDR3s include the opening cysteine and the closing phenylalanine or tryptophan. D genes are given only for firm matches. Clone size is shown for a subset of rows, as once, few, many or a class of expanded clone.

v_gene	len	j_gene	d_gene	abundance	CDR3aa	CDR3nt
TRBV23-1	12	TRBJ1-2	.	.	CASSPRNYGYTF	TGCGCCAGCAGTCCGAGAAACTATGGCTACACCTTC
TRBV27	14	TRBJ1-1	.	once	CASSGGAGADEAFF	TGTGCCAGCAGTGGGGGGGCGGGGGCGGATGAAGCTTTCTTT
TRBV3-1/TRBV3-2	17	TRBJ2-7	TRBD2	.	CASSPLSPLAGSYEQYF	TGTGCCAGCAGCCCCCTAAGTCCCCTAGCGGGGTCCTACGAGCAGTACTTC
TRBV5-4	15	TRBJ1-3	TRBD1	.	CASSLDIGGGNTIYF	TGTGCCAGCAGCTTGGATATAGGGGGCGGAAACACCATATATTTT
TRBV19	17	TRBJ2-2	.	.	CASSSMTYTTNTGELFF	TGTGCCAGTAGCTCGATGACCTATACGACAAACACCGGGGAGCTGTTTTTT
TRBV18	16	TRBJ2-2	.	.	CASSPPDSRVTGELFF	TGTGCCAGCTCACCACCGGACAGCCGGGTGACCGGGGAGCTGTTTTTT
TRBV7-6	16	TRBJ2-7	TRBD1	.	CASSLTGGLSSYEQYF	TGTGCCAGCAGCTTAACAGGGGGCCTCAGCTCCTACGAGCAGTACTTC
TRBV28	15	TRBJ1-3	.	.	CASSLPGPSGNTIYF	TGTGCCAGCAGTTTACCGGGTCCCTCTGGAAACACCATATATTTT
TRBV5-6	14	TRBJ2-7	TRBD1	few	CASSMGQGRYEQYF	TGTGCCAGCAGCATGGGACAGGGGCGATACGAGCAGTACTTC
TRBV27	16	TRBJ2-1	.	.	CASSPRDSWGYNEQFF	TGTGCCAGCAGTCCCCGGGACTCATGGGGGTACAATGAGCAGTTCTTC
TRBV6-5	14	TRBJ2-3	.	once	CASSTGVVTDTQYF	TGTGCCAGCAGTACGGGAGTTGTTACAGATACGCAGTATTTT
TRBV29-1	12	TRBJ1-1	.	few	CSVDRLNTEAFF	TGCAGCGTGGACAGATTGAACACTGAAGCTTTCTTT
TRBV4-3	14	TRBJ2-7	TRBD2	.	CATSGGLAGSEQYF	TGCGCCACCTCAGGGGGACTAGCGGGGAGCGAGCAGTACTTC
TRBV6-1	12	TRBJ2-1	.	.	CASSEGAREQFF	TGTGCCAGCAGTGAAGGAGCAAGAGAGCAGTTCTTC
TRBV7-3	16	TRBJ2-1	TRBD1	.	CASSLARGQGDNEQFF	TGTGCCAGCAGCCTAGCGCGGGGACAGGGGGACAATGAGCAGTTCTTC
TRBV14	17	TRBJ1-2	.	.	CASSQDGWGSTNYGYTF	TGTGCCAGCAGCCAAGATGGTTGGGGCAGTACTAACTATGGCTACACCTTC
TRBV5-4	14	TRBJ2-4	TRBD1	few	CATGDSVAKNIQYF	TGTGCCACCGGGGACAGCGTAGCCAAAAACATTCAGTACTTC
TRBV7-9	16	TRBJ2-5	.	once	CASSLGPLTGQETQYF	TGTGCCAGCAGCTTAGGCCCCTTAACAGGTCAAGAGACCCAGTACTTC
TRBV11-2	14	TRBJ1-6	.	.	CASSYGNFNSPLHF	TGTGCCAGCAGCTACGGGAACTTTAATTCACCCCTCCACTTT
TRBV6-2/TRBV6-3	12	TRBJ2-7	.	.	CASSYVRYEQYF	TGTGCCAGCAGTTACGTCCGCTACGAGCAGTACTTC
TRBV4-3	19	TRBJ2-1	TRBD2	.	CASSQEVPGGHASVYEQFF	TGCGCCAGCAGCCAAGAGGTGCCGGGAGGCCATGCTTCGGTCTATGAGCAGTTCTTC
TRBV28	15	TRBJ2-2	.	.	CASTVEGSAAGELFF	TGTGCCAGCACAGTGGAGGGGTCGGCGGCCGGGGAGCTGTTTTTT
TRBV29-1	14	TRBJ2-5	TRBD1	.	CSVGLTGVAETQYF	TGCAGCGTTGGCTTGACAGGGGTGGCAGAGACCCAGTACTTC
TRBV30	10	TRBJ1-1	.	.	CAGGDGKAFF	TGTGCCGGGGGGGACGGTAAAGCTTTCTTT
TRBV2	12	TRBJ1-4	.	.	CASSAQYEKLFF	TGTGCCAGCAGTGCGCAGTATGAAAAACTGTTTTTT
TRBV27	16	TRBJ2-3	TRBD1	.	CASSLYTGGNTDTQYF	TGTGCCAGCAGTTTGTACACAGGGGGCAACACAGATACGCAGTATTTT
TRBV5-5	15	TRBJ2-3	TRBD1	.	CASSFGQVPTDTQYF	TGTGCCAGCAGCTTTGGACAGGTTCCCACAGATACGCAGTATTTT
TRBV30	16	TRBJ2-7	TRBD2	.	CAWSGTSGRALYEQYF	TGTGCCTGGAGTGGGACTAGCGGGAGGGCTCTCTACGAGCAGTACTTC
TRBV7-2	14	TRBJ2-7	.	.	CASSLGRASDEQYF	TGTGCCAGCAGCTTAGGTAGGGCTAGCGACGAGCAGTACTTC
TRBV25-1	15	TRBJ2-1	TRBD2	.	CASSGGLAGFNEQFF	TGTGCCAGCAGTGGTGGGCTAGCGGGGTTCAATGAGCAGTTCTTC
TRBV19	15	TRBJ1-5	TRBD1	.	CASSRSTGGLQPQHF	TGTGCCAGTAGTAGATCAACAGGGGGCTTGCAGCCCCAGCATTTT
TRBV18	13	TRBJ2-7	TRBD1	.	CASSRLTGDEQYF	TGTGCCAGCTCACGTCTAACAGGGGACGAGCAGTACTTC
TRBV6-5	16	TRBJ1-5	.	.	CASSSQGPMNNQPQHF	TGTGCCAGCAGTTCTCAGGGGCCGATGAACAATCAGCCCCAGCATTTT
TRBV4-2	14	TRBJ1-1	TRBD1	.	CASSRGTGNTEAFF	TGTGCCAGCAGCCGGGGGACAGGGAACACTGAAGCTTTCTTT
TRBV9	16	TRBJ2-3	TRBD1	once	CASSIGTGGGTDTQYF	TGTGCCAGCAGCATCGGGACAGGGGGCGGCACAGATACGCAGTATTTT
TRBV3-1/TRBV3-2	14	TRBJ1-2	.	.	CASSQTESRYGYTF	TGTGCCAGCAGCCAGACAGAATCCCGCTATGGCTACACCTTC
TRBV7-2	15	TRBJ2-3	.	.	CASSSLGGSTDTQYF	TGTGCCAGCAGCTCTCTGGGGGGTAGCACAGATACGCAGTATTTT
TRBV29-1	13	TRBJ2-7	TRBD1	.	CSVKGQLPYEQYF	TGCAGCGTGAAGGGACAGCTTCCCTACGAGCAGTACTTC
TRBV29-1	11	TRBJ1-2	.	.	CSVLEGYGYTF	TGCAGCGTTCTGGAGGGATATGGCTACACCTTC
TRBV18	17	TRBJ2-7	.	.	CASSPPIRQGGSSVQYF	TGTGCCAGCTCACCACCGATCCGGCAGGGCGGCTCTTCTGTGCAGTACTTC
TRBV25-1	15	TRBJ1-3	.	.	CASSVAWSSGNTIYF	TGTGCCAGCAGTGTAGCGTGGAGCTCTGGAAACACCATATATTTT
TRBV25-1	14	TRBJ2-2	.	few	CASRDKRGIGELFF	TGTGCCAGCAGGGACAAACGGGGGATCGGGGAGCTGTTTTTT
TRBV5-8	14	TRBJ1-1	TRBD1	.	CASSSGQGFAEAFF	TGTGCCAGCAGCTCGGGACAGGGTTTCGCTGAAGCTTTCTTT
TRBV18	14	TRBJ2-7	.	.	CASSPPGGPYEQYF	TGTGCCAGCTCACCACCGGGGGGTCCCTACGAGCAGTACTTC
TRBV6-5	14	TRBJ2-7	TRBD1	.	CATQWAQGFYEQYF	TGTGCCACCCAGTGGGCACAGGGGTTCTACGAGCAGTACTTC
TRBV19	13	TRBJ2-1	.	.	CASSTTGSDEQFF	TGTGCCAGTAGTACCACAGGGAGCGATGAGCAGTTCTTC
TRBV7-2	16	TRBJ1-2	TRBD1	few	CASSLATGDRDYGYTF	TGTGCCAGCAGCTTAGCGACTGGGGACAGGGACTATGGCTACACCTTC
TRBV24-1	18	TRBJ2-1	.	once	CATSDQYSPGAKYNEQFF	TGTGCCACCAGTGACCAGTACAGCCCAGGGGCTAAGTACAATGAGCAGTTCTTC
TRBV2	15	TRBJ1-5	TRBD1	.	CASKGQGLGNQPQHF	TGTGCCAGCAAAGGACAGGGATTAGGCAATCAGCCCCAGCATTTT